This T cell receptor (beta chain) was observed in a study of T cell responses to AZD1222 COVID-19 vaccine. As for the study in general: It was second doses at about 4 or about 12 weeks that were pooled.

General study findings and limits: Donors were chiefly white British, with a greater number of females, and clonal diversity was perhaps underestimated. Unmutated regions of variants are reportedly targeted by nearly half of spike-specific TCRs. Among those given AZD1222, only 5 to 7 were seropositive at baseline.

Notes on this clone: Its target is unknown.

Assay: immunoSEQ multiplex PCR; the TCRdb copy retains only in-frame clones and omits some. Of 86,000 or so clones detected, 90% appear once; the ten largest clones hold 3%. The clonotype comes from an adult in good health. This material consisted of peripheral blood, taken on day 0 of AZD1222 vaccination.

CDR3 bases: TGTGCCAGCAGTTACTCGAGGTCGGGGGCTGTCAATGAAGCTTTCTTT. Residues: CASSYSRSGAVNEAFF. This chain connects TRBV6-6 to TRBJ1-1, with a tentative D call TRBD1 (6 bases). Germline CDR1 is MNHNY and CDR2 is SVGAGI (reference sequence). The CDR3 has 16 residues. V lost 0 bases and J lost 7, with 18 bases in between.